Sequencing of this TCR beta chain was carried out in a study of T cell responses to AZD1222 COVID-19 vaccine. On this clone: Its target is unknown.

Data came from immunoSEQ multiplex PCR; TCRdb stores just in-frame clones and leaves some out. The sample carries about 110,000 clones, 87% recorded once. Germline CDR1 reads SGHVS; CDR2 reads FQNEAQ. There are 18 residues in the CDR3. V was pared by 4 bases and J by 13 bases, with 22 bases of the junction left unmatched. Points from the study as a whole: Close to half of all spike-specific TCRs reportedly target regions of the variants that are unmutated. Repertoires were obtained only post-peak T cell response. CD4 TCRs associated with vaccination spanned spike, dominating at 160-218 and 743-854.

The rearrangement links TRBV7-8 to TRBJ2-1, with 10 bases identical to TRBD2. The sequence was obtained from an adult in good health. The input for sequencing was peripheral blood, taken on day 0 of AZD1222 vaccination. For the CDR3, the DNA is TGTGCCAGCAGCTCCCGGTCGGAAGCGGGAGGGCCCATGTTCGAACAGTTCTTC. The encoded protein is CASSSRSEAGGPMFEQFF.